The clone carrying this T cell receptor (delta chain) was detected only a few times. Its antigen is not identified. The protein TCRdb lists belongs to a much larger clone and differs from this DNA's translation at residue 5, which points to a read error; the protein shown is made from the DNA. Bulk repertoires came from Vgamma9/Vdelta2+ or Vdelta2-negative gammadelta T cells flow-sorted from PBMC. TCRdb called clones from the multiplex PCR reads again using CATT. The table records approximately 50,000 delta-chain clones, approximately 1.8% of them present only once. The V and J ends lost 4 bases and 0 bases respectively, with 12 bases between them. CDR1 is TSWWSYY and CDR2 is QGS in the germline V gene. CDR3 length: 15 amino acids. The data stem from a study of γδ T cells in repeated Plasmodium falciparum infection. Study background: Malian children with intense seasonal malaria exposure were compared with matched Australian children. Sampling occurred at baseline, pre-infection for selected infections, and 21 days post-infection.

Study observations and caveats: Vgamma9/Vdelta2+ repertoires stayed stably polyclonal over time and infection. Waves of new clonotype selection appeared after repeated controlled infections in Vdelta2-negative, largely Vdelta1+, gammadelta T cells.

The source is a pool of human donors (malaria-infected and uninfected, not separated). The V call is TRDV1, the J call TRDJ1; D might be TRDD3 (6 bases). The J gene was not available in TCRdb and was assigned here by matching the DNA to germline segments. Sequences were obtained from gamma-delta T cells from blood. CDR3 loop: CALGGSYWDTDKLIF. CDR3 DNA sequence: TGTGCTCTTGGGGGATCGTACTGGGACACCGATAAACTCATCTTT.